This TCR beta chain originates from a study of CD8+ T cells in alopecia areata. On this clone: Antigen unknown.

Extracted RNA was reverse transcribed, and the resulting cDNA served as sequencing template. Measured with immunoSEQ multiplex PCR; TCRdb has only the in-frame clones, and not every one. The sample yields around 300,000 clones, about three fifths seen once. Broader study findings: With patients, TCR sharing proved less clear than in mice, a difference possibly related to HLA.

The germline V and J ends were trimmed by 1 base and 4 bases, with 6 bases remaining between them. The CDR3 consists of 12 residues. Germline assignment: CDR1 SQVTM and CDR2 ANQGSEA. Treatment of the sample: oral pan-JAK inhibitor, 5-10 mg twice daily. This chain links TRBV29-1 with TRBJ2-3, with a tentative D call TRBD1 (5 bases). The source is a human donor with alopecia areata. Here the sequenced sample was CD4+ T cells sorted from blood, taken at approximately week 52, from a patient treated with tofacitinib. The CDR3 loop reads CSVEGGSDTQYF. CDR3 sequence (DNA): TGCAGCGTTGAAGGGGGCTCAGATACGCAGTATTTT.